Each of the 10 T cell receptor beta chains below was sequenced from the same sample in a study of T cells in women clearing cervical HPV infection. Using immunoSEQ multiplex PCR, the repertoire was profiled, and TCRdb retains in-frame clones only, with some absent. The listing records approximately 37,000 clones. The sequenced material came from blood buffy coat. The origin of the receptors is a woman between 18 and 70 years old with a cervical HPV16 infection that either progressed to CIN3+ or cleared (not recorded which).

To note about this clone: The CDR3 end is not reached by the read, which stops 3 residues before it; the germline J gene fills it in. Additional DNA sequences in this sample encode the identical CDR3. The chain uses TRBV7-6 and TRBJ1-2; possibly TRBD1 for D (5 bases). This CDR3 comprises 15 residues. CDR1 SGHVS and CDR2 FNYEAQ come from the germline V gene. CDR3 bases read: TGTGCCAGCAGCAATCCCCTAGCGACAGTACAGGCC. It encodes CASSNPLATVQA. Given in full, the CDR3 is CASSNPLATVQAYTF.

This CDR3 reads CASRLRTGVRGEQFF. Partial CDR3 DNA: TGTGCCAGCCGACTAAGGACAGGGGTAAGGGGTGAG. This rearrangement joins TRBV13 to TRBJ2-1, with TRBD1 matching over 9 bases. Sequencing ends 3 residues short of the CDR3 end; the germline J gene provides the rest. This CDR3 region has 15 residues. Germline loops: CDR1 PRHDT, CDR2 FYEKMQ (reference sequence). V was pared by 8 bases and J by 9 bases, with 14 bases of the junction left unmatched. The full variable domain, in which reference TRBV13 and TRBJ2-1 provide the parts outside the CDR3, is AAGVIQSPRHLIKEKRETATLKCYPIPRHDTVYWYQQGPGQDPQFLISFYEKMQSDKGSIPDRFSAQQFSDYHSELNMSSLELGDSALYFCASRLRTGVRGEQFFGPGTRLTVL.

Remarks on this clone: Read sequence stops 3 residues before the CDR3 end, and the germline J gene provides the missing end. The chain joins TRBV11-2 to TRBJ1-2; D perhaps matches TRBD1 (5 bases). V was shortened by 2 bases and J by 1 base, with 8 bases between the two germline ends. The length of the CDR3 is 14 residues. The germline CDR1 and CDR2 sequences are SGHAT and FQNNGV. The CDR3 reads CASSLSGGNYGYTF. Incomplete CDR3 DNA: TGTGCCAGCAGCTTAAGCGGGGGTAACTATGGC.

The CDR3 bases that were read are TGTGCCAGCAGCTTGGATGGGAGGGCCCGGGGGTCCGAG. This encodes CASSLDGRARGSE. The full CDR3 protein is CASSLDGRARGSEQYF. This chain joins TRBV5-4 and TRBJ2-7, with 7 bases fitting TRBD2. The read gets to within 3 residues of the CDR3 end, and the germline J gene fills in the rest. The V segment lost 0 bases and the J segment 6 bases; nucleotides outside the gene matches: 12. The CDR3 consists of 16 residues. In germline, CDR1 is SGHNT, CDR2 YYREEE (reference sequence). Filled out from reference TRBV5-4 and TRBJ2-7, the complete variable domain reads ETGVTQSPTHLIKTRGQQVTLRCSSQSGHNTVSWYQQALGQGPQFIFQYYREEENGRGNFPPRFSGLQFPNYSSELNVNALELDDSALYLCASSLDGRARGSEQYFGPGTRLTVT.

Concerning this clone: The read finishes 3 residues shy of the CDR3 end, and the germline J gene is used to complete it. V usage is TRBV5-1 and J usage is TRBJ2-5, with TRBD1 as a possible D gene (5 bases). V dropped 4 bases and J dropped 1 base, with 11 bases sitting between them. The CDR3 is made up of 14 amino acids. The germline V gene encodes CDR1 SGHRS and CDR2 YFSETQ. CDR3 loop: CASSDQGPQETQYF. Incomplete CDR3 DNA: TGCGCCAGCAGCGACCAGGGTCCCCAAGAGACC.

Regarding this clone: With the read ending 3 residues before the CDR3 end, the germline J gene is used to fill in that end. The chain couples TRBV4-1 to TRBJ2-3; the match to TRBD1 covers 8 bases. Trimming removed 2 bases from V and 3 bases from J; junction bases left unmatched: 7. Germline CDR1 MGHRA, CDR2 YSYEKL. CDR3 length equals 16 residues. Incomplete CDR3 DNA: TGCGCCAGCAGCCAAACCGGGACAGGAGGTACAGATACG. As protein: CASSQTGTGGTDT. The CDR3 reads in full as CASSQTGTGGTDTQYF.

Concerning this clone itself: The CDR3 end lies 3 residues beyond the end of the read and is filled in from the germline J gene. The chain carries TRBV19 and TRBJ2-2; possibly TRBD1 for D (5 bases). The V gene's germline CDR1 is LNHDA and CDR2 SQIVND (reference sequence). Trimming left V 4 bases short and J 0 bases short, with 6 bases between. This CDR3 is built from 14 residues. CDR3 loop: CASSRGPNTGELFF. Partial CDR3 DNA: TGTGCCAGTAGTAGGGGCCCGAACACCGGGGAG.

Remarks on this clone: The read falls 3 residues short of the CDR3 end, and the missing part is taken from the germline J gene. V is TRBV19 and J is TRBJ1-4, with D hard to call. CDR1 and CDR2 from the germline V gene are LNHDA and SQIVND (reference sequence). The CDR3 is made up of 13 amino acids. Trimming took 3 bases from V and 4 from J, leaving 6 bases between them. CDR3 DNA (partial): TGTGCCAGTAGTATTGGGCGTAATGAAAAA. This translates into CASSIGRNEK. The whole CDR3 is CASSIGRNEKLFF.

Remarks on this clone: Sequencing ends 3 residues short of the CDR3 end; the germline J gene provides the rest. The chain is built from TRBV19 and TRBJ2-3; 10 bases are shared with TRBD1. Germline CDR1 reads LNHDA; CDR2 reads SQIVND (reference sequence). The CDR3 is made up of 16 amino acids. The CDR3 DNA, read in part, is TGTGCCAGTAGTAGATTTAGGGACAGGGGAAATCAGCCG. Its translation is CASSRFRDRGNQP. The full CDR3 protein is CASSRFRDRGNQPQYF.

About this clone itself: The DNA ends 3 residues before the CDR3 does, and the rest of the CDR3 is filled in from the germline J gene. The V call is TRBV30, the J call TRBJ2-3; 10 positions agree with TRBD2. Germline trimming cut 0 bases from V and 3 bases from J; bases unmatched to any gene: 6. This CDR3 contains 16 residues. CDR1 and CDR2 from the germline V gene are GTSNPN and SVGIG (reference sequence). Partial CDR3 DNA: TGTGCCTGGAGTGTACGAACTAGCGGGAATACAGATACG. This codes for CAWSVRTSGNTDT. The whole CDR3 protein reads CAWSVRTSGNTDTQYF.